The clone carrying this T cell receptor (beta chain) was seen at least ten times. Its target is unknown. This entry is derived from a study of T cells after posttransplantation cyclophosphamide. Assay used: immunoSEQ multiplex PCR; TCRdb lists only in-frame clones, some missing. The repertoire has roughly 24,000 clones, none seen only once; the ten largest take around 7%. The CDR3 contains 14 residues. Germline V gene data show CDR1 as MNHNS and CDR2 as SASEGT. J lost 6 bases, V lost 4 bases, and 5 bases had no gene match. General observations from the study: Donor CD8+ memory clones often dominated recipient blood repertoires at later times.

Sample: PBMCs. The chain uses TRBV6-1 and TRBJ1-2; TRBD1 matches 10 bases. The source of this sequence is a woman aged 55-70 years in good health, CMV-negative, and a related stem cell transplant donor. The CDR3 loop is CASSGDRGLDGYTF. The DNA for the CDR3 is TGTGCCAGCAGTGGGGACAGGGGTCTCGATGGCTACACCTTC.